This T cell receptor beta chain originates from a study of human T cells and chemical hapten exposure. Time point described: patch test 3, about 24 weeks after DPC sensitization. The sample's treatment: therapeutic diphenylcyclopropenone sensitization with weekly scalp DPC. MiXCR was run by TCRdb on the RACE reads, yielding one entry per CDR3 protein. Among 97,000 or so distinct CDR3 sequences listed, 27% were seen once. The CDR3 spans 16 residues. V was cut by 3 bases and J by 0 bases, with 12 bases left in between. This sequence was found in a man aged 40-49 years with alopecia areata. Some clones in this sample may be carry-over from other donors' samples. The chain recombines TRBV12-3 or TRBV12-4 with TRBJ2-1, with a possible D match to TRBD2 (6 bases). Specimen: whole blood, collected in connection with sensitization to the hapten diphenylcyclopropenone (DPC). Written as DNA, the CDR3 is TGTGCCAGCAGTTTTACGTCCGGGGGCTCCTACAATGAGCAGTTCTTC. It yields the protein CASSFTSGGSYNEQFF.